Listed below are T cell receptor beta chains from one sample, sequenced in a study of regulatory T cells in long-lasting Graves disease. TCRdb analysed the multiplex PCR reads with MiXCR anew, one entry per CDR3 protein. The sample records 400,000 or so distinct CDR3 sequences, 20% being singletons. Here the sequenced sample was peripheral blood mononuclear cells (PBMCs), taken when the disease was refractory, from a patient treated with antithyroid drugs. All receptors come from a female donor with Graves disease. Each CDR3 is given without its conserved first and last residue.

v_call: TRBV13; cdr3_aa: ASSAKGLAENIQY
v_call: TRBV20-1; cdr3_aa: SAGEDLLSGPLYEQY
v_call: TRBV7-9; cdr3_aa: ASSLSTGWEQY
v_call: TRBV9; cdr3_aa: ASSGGPASNQPQH
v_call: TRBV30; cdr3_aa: AWSGTGGAYEQY
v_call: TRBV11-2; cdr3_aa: ASSVRGASPYEQY
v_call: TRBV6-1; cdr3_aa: ASSTVAAGANVLT
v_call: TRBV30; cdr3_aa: AWMGLAGVRETQY
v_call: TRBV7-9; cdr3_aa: ASSLQGAGQPHH
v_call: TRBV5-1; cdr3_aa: ASSSLASDTQY
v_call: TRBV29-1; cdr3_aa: SVVGFQGLPVLSYNEQF
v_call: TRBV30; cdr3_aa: AWSSLTGKKAKNIQY
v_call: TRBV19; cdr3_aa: ASSSAGGPGEQY
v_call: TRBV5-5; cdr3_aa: ASSLAPSRNTGELF